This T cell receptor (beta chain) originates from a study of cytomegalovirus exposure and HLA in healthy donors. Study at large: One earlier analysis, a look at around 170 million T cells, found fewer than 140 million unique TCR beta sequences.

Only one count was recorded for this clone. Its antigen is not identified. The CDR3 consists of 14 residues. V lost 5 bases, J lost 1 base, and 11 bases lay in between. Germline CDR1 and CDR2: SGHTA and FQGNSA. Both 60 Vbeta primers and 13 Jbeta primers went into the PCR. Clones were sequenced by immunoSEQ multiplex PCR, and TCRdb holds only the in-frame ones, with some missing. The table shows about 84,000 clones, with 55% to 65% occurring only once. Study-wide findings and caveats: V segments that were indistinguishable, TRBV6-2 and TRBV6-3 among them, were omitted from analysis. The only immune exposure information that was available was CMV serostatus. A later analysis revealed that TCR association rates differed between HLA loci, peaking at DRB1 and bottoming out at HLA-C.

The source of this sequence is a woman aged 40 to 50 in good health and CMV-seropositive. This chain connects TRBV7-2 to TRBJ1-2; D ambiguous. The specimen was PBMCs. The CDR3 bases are TGTGCCAGCAGCCCCGTCGCGGGTAACTATGGCTACACCTTC. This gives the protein CASSPVAGNYGYTF.